One T cell receptor beta chain is described in this entry. One end of the junction varies from germline; a read error may be responsible. This sample is part of a study of blood T cell repertoires in COVID-19. This CDR3 contains 14 residues. The V gene's germline CDR1 is SGHTA and CDR2 FQGTGA. Data came from immunoSEQ multiplex PCR; TCRdb stores just in-frame clones and leaves some out. This table holds almost 200,000 clones, approximately 86% found once. The V call is TRBV7-3, the J call TRBJ1-1; D possibly corresponds to TRBD1 (5 bases). The receptor was derived from a man in his fifties or sixties with COVID-19, enrolled during active disease. What was sequenced was peripheral blood. This CDR3 reads CARSPGGVAAEAFF. CDR3 DNA sequence: TGTGCCCGCAGCCCGGGAGGGGTGGCGGCTGAAGCTTTCTTT.